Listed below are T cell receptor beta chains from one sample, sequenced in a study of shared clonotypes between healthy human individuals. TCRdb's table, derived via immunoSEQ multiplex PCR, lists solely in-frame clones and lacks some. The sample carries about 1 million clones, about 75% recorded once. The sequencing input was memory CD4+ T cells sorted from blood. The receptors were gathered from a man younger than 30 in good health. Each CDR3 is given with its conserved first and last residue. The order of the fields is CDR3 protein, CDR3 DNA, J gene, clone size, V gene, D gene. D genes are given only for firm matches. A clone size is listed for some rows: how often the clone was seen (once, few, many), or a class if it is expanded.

cdr3_aa: CASSLGRGAVDTEAFF
cdr3_nt: TGCGCCAGCAGCTTGGGGCGGGGGGCAGTGGACACTGAAGCTTTCTTT
j_call: TRBJ1-1
clone_size: NA
v_call: TRBV5-1
d_call: NA

cdr3_aa: CARPRGQDNSPLHF
cdr3_nt: TGCGCCCGTCCCCGAGGACAAGATAATTCACCCCTCCACTTT
j_call: TRBJ1-6
clone_size: NA
v_call: TRBV10-1
d_call: NA

cdr3_aa: CASSPRQAMNTEAFF
cdr3_nt: TGTGCCAGCTCACCAAGACAGGCCATGAACACTGAAGCTTTCTTT
j_call: TRBJ1-1
clone_size: few
v_call: TRBV18
d_call: NA

cdr3_aa: CASSYSGGFGNTIYF
cdr3_nt: TGTGCCAGCAGTTACTCCGGGGGATTTGGAAACACCATATATTTT
j_call: TRBJ1-3
clone_size: NA
v_call: TRBV6-6
d_call: NA

cdr3_aa: CASSPPSGGGNYEQYF
cdr3_nt: TGCGCCAGCAGCCCGCCTTCGGGGGGGGGCAACTACGAGCAGTACTTC
j_call: TRBJ2-7
clone_size: NA
v_call: TRBV5-1
d_call: TRBD2

cdr3_aa: CAWSGTRGEQFF
cdr3_nt: TGTGCCTGGAGCGGAACGAGGGGTGAGCAGTTCTTC
j_call: TRBJ2-1
clone_size: NA
v_call: TRBV30
d_call: NA

cdr3_aa: CASSPGAGRVTGELFF
cdr3_nt: TGTGCCAGCTCACCGGGCGCGGGAAGGGTCACCGGGGAGCTGTTTTTT
j_call: TRBJ2-2
clone_size: NA
v_call: TRBV18
d_call: NA

cdr3_aa: CASSLMTLAGGPDTQYF
cdr3_nt: TGTGCCAGCAGCCTGATGACACTAGCGGGGGGCCCAGATACGCAGTATTTT
j_call: TRBJ2-3
clone_size: NA
v_call: TRBV5-5
d_call: TRBD2

cdr3_aa: CASSSETRGDTEAFF
cdr3_nt: TGTGCCAGCAGCTCTGAAACTCGGGGGGACACTGAAGCTTTCTTT
j_call: TRBJ1-1
clone_size: NA
v_call: TRBV5-4
d_call: NA

cdr3_aa: CASSVAPGYGYTF
cdr3_nt: TGTGCCAGCAGCGTAGCCCCCGGCTATGGCTACACCTTC
j_call: TRBJ1-2
clone_size: NA
v_call: TRBV9
d_call: NA

cdr3_aa: CAISDDRATNQPQHF
cdr3_nt: TGTGCCATCAGTGATGACAGGGCTACTAATCAGCCCCAGCATTTT
j_call: TRBJ1-5
clone_size: NA
v_call: TRBV10-3
d_call: TRBD1

cdr3_aa: CASSFYDADTQYF
cdr3_nt: TGTGCCAGCAGCTTCTACGATGCAGATACGCAGTATTTT
j_call: TRBJ2-3
clone_size: NA
v_call: TRBV5-6
d_call: NA

cdr3_aa: CASSLAGGASGELFF
cdr3_nt: TGCGCCAGCAGCTTGGCCGGGGGCGCGAGCGGGGAGCTGTTTTTT
j_call: TRBJ2-2
clone_size: once
v_call: TRBV5-1
d_call: NA

cdr3_aa: CASSGLRTVVNEKLFF
cdr3_nt: TGTGCCAGCAGTGGGCTCCGGACGGTGGTGAATGAAAAACTGTTTTTT
j_call: TRBJ1-4
clone_size: NA
v_call: TRBV6-4
d_call: NA

cdr3_aa: CASTTGLMETQYF
cdr3_nt: TGTGCCAGCACGACAGGGTTGATGGAGACCCAGTACTTC
j_call: TRBJ2-5
clone_size: NA
v_call: TRBV2
d_call: TRBD1

cdr3_aa: CASSPGTGEMNTEAFF
cdr3_nt: TGTGCCAGTAGTCCCGGGACAGGGGAAATGAACACTGAAGCTTTCTTT
j_call: TRBJ1-1
clone_size: NA
v_call: TRBV19
d_call: TRBD1

cdr3_aa: CASSQAVGSSSYEQYF
cdr3_nt: TGTGCCAGCAGCCAAGCTGTAGGGTCTAGCTCCTACGAGCAGTACTTC
j_call: TRBJ2-7
clone_size: NA
v_call: TRBV14
d_call: NA

cdr3_aa: CASKVGAVNQPQHF
cdr3_nt: TGTGCCAGTAAGGTTGGGGCAGTAAATCAGCCCCAGCATTTT
j_call: TRBJ1-5
clone_size: NA
v_call: TRBV19
d_call: NA

cdr3_aa: CASSLQAVGGFYGYTF
cdr3_nt: TGCGCCAGCAGCTTGCAGGCGGTCGGGGGTTTCTATGGCTACACCTTC
j_call: TRBJ1-2
clone_size: NA
v_call: TRBV5-1
d_call: NA

cdr3_aa: CASSLGQGNPEAFF
cdr3_nt: TGTGCCAGCTCACTGGGACAGGGAAACCCTGAAGCTTTCTTT
j_call: TRBJ1-1
clone_size: NA
v_call: TRBV18
d_call: TRBD1

cdr3_aa: CASSSTWGGRTEAFF
cdr3_nt: TGTGCCAGCAGCTCGACCTGGGGCGGACGAACTGAAGCTTTCTTT
j_call: TRBJ1-1
clone_size: NA
v_call: TRBV11-2
d_call: NA

cdr3_aa: CASSRMERKNTGELFF
cdr3_nt: TGTGCCAGCAGCCGAATGGAGAGAAAGAACACCGGGGAGCTGTTTTTT
j_call: TRBJ2-2
clone_size: NA
v_call: TRBV7-2
d_call: NA

cdr3_aa: CASSRDRSLTDTQYF
cdr3_nt: TGTGCCAGCAGCCGGGACAGGAGCCTCACAGATACGCAGTATTTT
j_call: TRBJ2-3
clone_size: NA
v_call: TRBV5-4
d_call: TRBD1

cdr3_aa: CASSVGGGTLNTEAFF
cdr3_nt: TGTGCCAGCAGCGTAGGCGGAGGGACCTTGAACACTGAAGCTTTCTTT
j_call: TRBJ1-1
clone_size: once
v_call: TRBV9
d_call: NA

cdr3_aa: CASSYDTLRREQYF
cdr3_nt: TGTGCCAGCAGTTACGACACTCTACGGCGGGAGCAGTACTTC
j_call: TRBJ2-7
clone_size: NA
v_call: TRBV6-5
d_call: NA

cdr3_aa: CASSSSNTEAFF
cdr3_nt: TGTGCCAGCAGCTCTTCGAACACTGAAGCTTTCTTT
j_call: TRBJ1-1
clone_size: NA
v_call: TRBV7-2
d_call: NA

cdr3_aa: CASSLVRDDSYNEQFF
cdr3_nt: TGTGCCAGCAGCTTAGTTCGGGACGATTCCTACAATGAGCAGTTCTTC
j_call: TRBJ2-1
clone_size: NA
v_call: TRBV11-2
d_call: NA

cdr3_aa: CASRGGETQYF
cdr3_nt: TGTGCCAGCAGGGGCGGGGAGACCCAGTACTTC
j_call: TRBJ2-5
clone_size: NA
v_call: TRBV7-2
d_call: NA

cdr3_aa: CASSLKSSLTYNEQFF
cdr3_nt: TGTGCCAGCAGCTTAAAGAGCAGCCTTACCTACAATGAGCAGTTCTTC
j_call: TRBJ2-1
clone_size: NA
v_call: TRBV7-2
d_call: NA

cdr3_aa: CASSYIQGAGTGELFF
cdr3_nt: TGTGCCAGCAGTTACATACAGGGGGCGGGCACCGGGGAGCTGTTTTTT
j_call: TRBJ2-2
clone_size: NA
v_call: TRBV28
d_call: TRBD1

cdr3_aa: CAISESGLLTDTQYF
cdr3_nt: TGTGCCATCAGTGAGTCGGGACTACTGACAGATACGCAGTATTTT
j_call: TRBJ2-3
clone_size: NA
v_call: TRBV10-3
d_call: TRBD2

cdr3_aa: CAISDIGQGTEAFF
cdr3_nt: TGTGCCATCAGTGACATCGGCCAGGGGACTGAAGCTTTCTTT
j_call: TRBJ1-1
clone_size: NA
v_call: TRBV10-3
d_call: NA

cdr3_aa: CASSKRWDVDDGYTF
cdr3_nt: TGTGCCAGCAGCAAACGGTGGGACGTAGACGATGGCTACACCTTC
j_call: TRBJ1-2
clone_size: once
v_call: TRBV7-2
d_call: NA

cdr3_aa: CASSLVTSNQPQHF
cdr3_nt: TGTGCCAGCAGCTTGGTGACCAGCAATCAGCCCCAGCATTTT
j_call: TRBJ1-5
clone_size: NA
v_call: TRBV5-5
d_call: NA

cdr3_aa: CASSLLLSYNEQFF
cdr3_nt: TGTGCCAGCAGTTTGTTACTCTCCTACAATGAGCAGTTCTTC
j_call: TRBJ2-1
clone_size: NA
v_call: TRBV28
d_call: NA

cdr3_aa: CASSLAGTSGLTQYF
cdr3_nt: TGTGCCAGCAGCTTAGCCGGGACTAGCGGGCTGACCCAGTACTTC
j_call: TRBJ2-5
clone_size: NA
v_call: TRBV5-4
d_call: TRBD2

cdr3_aa: CASSSGTGINTDTQYF
cdr3_nt: TGCGCCAGCAGCTCCGGGACAGGGATCAACACAGATACGCAGTATTTT
j_call: TRBJ2-3
clone_size: once
v_call: TRBV5-1
d_call: TRBD1

cdr3_aa: CASGTTDTQYF
cdr3_nt: TGTGCCAGCGGGACCACAGATACGCAGTATTTT
j_call: TRBJ2-3
clone_size: once
v_call: TRBV2
d_call: NA

cdr3_aa: CAWSGMGMNQPQHF
cdr3_nt: TGTGCCTGGAGTGGAATGGGGATGAATCAGCCCCAGCATTTT
j_call: TRBJ1-5
clone_size: few
v_call: TRBV30
d_call: NA

cdr3_aa: CASSLVPGGYDNEQFF
cdr3_nt: TGTGCCAGCAGCTTAGTGCCCGGGGGGTATGATAATGAGCAGTTCTTC
j_call: TRBJ2-1
clone_size: NA
v_call: TRBV11-2
d_call: TRBD2

cdr3_aa: CASSLTAGGIETQYF
cdr3_nt: TGTGCCAGCAGCCTTACTGCCGGGGGCATAGAGACCCAGTACTTC
j_call: TRBJ2-5
clone_size: NA
v_call: TRBV7-3
d_call: NA

cdr3_aa: CASSLGGSANTGELFF
cdr3_nt: TGTGCCAGCAGCTTAGGCGGGAGCGCGAACACCGGGGAGCTGTTTTTT
j_call: TRBJ2-2
clone_size: NA
v_call: TRBV7-2
d_call: TRBD2

cdr3_aa: CASSLDRSYGYTF
cdr3_nt: TGCGCCAGCAGCTTGGACAGGAGTTATGGCTACACCTTC
j_call: TRBJ1-2
clone_size: NA
v_call: TRBV5-1
d_call: NA

cdr3_aa: CASSPYSTGNTEAFF
cdr3_nt: TGTGCCAGCAGCCCATACTCCACAGGGAACACTGAAGCTTTCTTT
j_call: TRBJ1-1
clone_size: NA
v_call: TRBV14
d_call: NA

cdr3_aa: CASKGWAPNNSPLHF
cdr3_nt: TGTGCCAGCAAAGGATGGGCTCCTAATAATTCACCCCTCCACTTT
j_call: TRBJ1-6
clone_size: few
v_call: TRBV6-5
d_call: NA

cdr3_aa: CASSPPGQPSNYGYTF
cdr3_nt: TGTGCCAGCTCACCACCGGGACAGCCCTCGAACTATGGCTACACCTTC
j_call: TRBJ1-2
clone_size: NA
v_call: TRBV18
d_call: TRBD1

cdr3_aa: CASSSRWAEQYF
cdr3_nt: TGTGCCAGCAGTTCCCGCTGGGCCGAGCAGTACTTC
j_call: TRBJ2-7
clone_size: once
v_call: TRBV28
d_call: NA

cdr3_aa: CASSELASTDTQYF
cdr3_nt: TGTGCCAGCAGTGAACTGGCGTCCACAGATACGCAGTATTTT
j_call: TRBJ2-3
clone_size: NA
v_call: TRBV2
d_call: NA

cdr3_aa: CASSPRSGELFF
cdr3_nt: TGTGCCAGCAGCCCCAGATCCGGGGAGCTGTTTTTT
j_call: TRBJ2-2
clone_size: NA
v_call: TRBV11-3
d_call: NA

cdr3_aa: CASSQGAGGNQPQHF
cdr3_nt: TGCGCCAGCAGCCAGGGGGCGGGTGGCAATCAGCCCCAGCATTTT
j_call: TRBJ1-5
clone_size: once
v_call: TRBV10-2
d_call: TRBD1

cdr3_aa: CASSLEAAHGYTF
cdr3_nt: TGTGCCAGCAGCTTGGAGGCAGCACATGGCTACACCTTC
j_call: TRBJ1-2
clone_size: NA
v_call: TRBV5-5
d_call: NA

cdr3_aa: CASSLGGQENIQYF
cdr3_nt: TGCGCCAGCAGCCTGGGGGGACAGGAAAACATTCAGTACTTC
j_call: TRBJ2-4
clone_size: NA
v_call: TRBV5-1
d_call: TRBD1

cdr3_aa: CASSLLDSGNTIYF
cdr3_nt: TGTGCCAGCAGCTTACTTGACAGTGGAAACACCATATATTTT
j_call: TRBJ1-3
clone_size: NA
v_call: TRBV7-9
d_call: NA

cdr3_aa: CAISAGSSYNSPLHF
cdr3_nt: TGTGCCATCAGTGCGGGGAGCTCCTATAATTCACCCCTCCACTTT
j_call: TRBJ1-6
clone_size: NA
v_call: TRBV10-3
d_call: NA